Here is one T cell receptor beta chain with its context. Antigen specificity is unknown. The CDR3 covers 14 residues. In germline, CDR1 is MNHEY, CDR2 SMNVEV (reference sequence). The ends were cut back, 2 bases at V and 5 bases at J, with 12 bases in the middle. The data were taken from a study of PD-1 blockade in classical Hodgkin lymphoma. Every one of the patients relapsed after autologous stem cell transplantation (brentuximab vedotin exposure was variable). Complete response, partial response or progressive disease were the best responses. Repertoires were generated with immunoSEQ multiplex PCR, while TCRdb's copy carries only in-frame clones and drops some. The sample lists tens of thousands of clones, approximately 90% occurring once. Study-level points and caveats: Newly diagnosed patients and complete responders had comparable diversity at baseline.

The sequenced sample was peripheral blood mononuclear cells (PBMCs), obtained at baseline. The chain carries TRBV27 and TRBJ1-2; D possibly corresponds to TRBD1 (5 bases). The clonotype was recovered from a human donor with classical Hodgkin lymphoma. CDR3 DNA: TGTGCCAGCAGTTTAGGGGGAGATCGTTATGGCTACACCTTC. As protein: CASSLGGDRYGYTF.